The next 26 T cell receptor beta chains were all read from a single sample in a study of T-cell memory formation after mild COVID-19. TCRdb re-derived calls from the 5' RACE reads in MiXCR, one entry per CDR3 protein. The sample shows 95,000 to 120,000 distinct CDR3 sequences, over 15% of them seen only once. The sequencing input was PBMCs or a T cell subset sorted from them (not recorded which). These receptors were taken from a man between 18 and 29 years old who had mild COVID-19 (a few samples of this study predate the infection). Cell type and time point are not known.

This clonotype was counted many times. V is TRBV20-1 and J is TRBJ2-1; 8 nucleotides line up with TRBD1. Germline CDR1 is DFQATT and CDR2 is SNEGSKA (reference sequence). Trimming cost V 6 bases and J 7 bases; bases outside gene matches: 14. The CDR3 covers 15 residues. CDR3 amino acids: CSALPTGGLRNEQFF. The CDR3 DNA reads as TGCAGTGCCTTACCTACAGGGGGGCTTCGAAATGAGCAGTTCTTC.

This clonotype has only a few counts. The chain couples TRBV7-2 to TRBJ2-1; 12 bases match TRBD2. The ends lost 1 base at V and 4 bases at J; junction bases unmatched: 2. The CDR3 covers 16 residues. Germline loops: CDR1 SGHTA, CDR2 FQGNSA. The CDR3 DNA follows: TGTGCCAGCAGCTTAGTCACTAGCGGGGGGTACAATGAGCAGTTCTTC. Translating it yields CASSLVTSGGYNEQFF.

This clonotype has only a few counts. The chain has TRBV5-6 and TRBJ2-1; D ambiguous. The CDR3 sequence is 14 residues long. Germline V lookup: CDR1 SGHDT, CDR2 YYEEEE. V shed 5 bases and J shed 5 bases, with 14 bases lying between them. CDR3 amino acids: CASSLVTRNNEQFF. DNA for the CDR3: TGTGCCAGCAGTTTAGTGACAAGAAACAATGAGCAGTTCTTC.

V is TRBV28 and J is TRBJ1-4, with D unresolved. CDR1 MDHEN and CDR2 SYDVKM come from the germline V gene. Trimming removed 4 bases at V and 0 bases at J, with 12 bases between. The CDR3 totals 16 residues. The CDR3 sequence: CASSSPGAATNEKLFF. Here the CDR3 DNA reads TGTGCCAGCAGTTCCCCCGGAGCAGCAACTAATGAAAAACTGTTTTTT.

This clonotype turned up a few times. The V call is TRBV7-3, the J call TRBJ2-1; D ambiguous. The CDR3 extends over 14 amino acids. V shed 2 bases and J shed 3 bases, with 8 bases lying between them. CDR1 is SGHTA, CDR2 FQGTGA, per germline. CDR3 DNA: TGTGCCAGCAGCTTAGCCTGGATCTACAATGAGCAGTTCTTC. Translation gives CASSLAWIYNEQFF. Complete variable domain (other parts from reference TRBV7-3 and TRBJ2-1): GAGVSQTPSNKVTEKGKYVELRCDPISGHTALYWYRQSLGQGPEFLIYFQGTGAADDSGLPNDRFFAVRPEGSVSTLKIQRTERGDSAVYLCASSLAWIYNEQFFGPGTRLTVL.

This clonotype was recorded once. The chain carries TRBV6-2 or TRBV6-3 and TRBJ2-2; 9 nucleotides match TRBD1. CDR3 length: 15 residues. The J segment lost 3 bases and the V segment lost 6 bases, leaving 5 bases of the junction unmatched. Germline V gives CDR1 MNHEY, CDR2 SVGEGT. CDR3 residues: CASSRQGVDTGELFF. The CDR3 nucleotides read TGTGCCAGCAGCAGACAGGGGGTGGACACCGGGGAGCTGTTTTTT.

This clonotype was counted a few times. The chain links TRBV28 to TRBJ2-3; TRBD1 matches 7 bases. CDR1 and CDR2 from the germline V gene are MDHEN and SYDVKM. The CDR3 length is 17 residues. The V gene end was trimmed by 4 bases and the J gene end by 0 bases; junction bases not matched to a gene: 10. The CDR3 sequence: CASSSSFGQESTDTQYF. CDR3 in DNA: TGTGCCAGCAGTTCATCGTTCGGACAGGAGAGCACAGATACGCAGTATTTT. Supplemented by reference TRBV28 and TRBJ2-3, the full variable domain reads DVKVTQSSRYLVKRTGEKVFLECVQDMDHENMFWYRQDPGLGLRLIYFSYDVKMKEKGDIPEGYSVSREKKERFSLILESASTNQTSMYLCASSSSFGQESTDTQYFGPGTRLTVL.

This clonotype was seen only a few times. This sequence joins TRBV7-2 and TRBJ2-5; the D is unclear. Germline values: CDR1 SGHTA, CDR2 FQGNSA. Trimming removed 5 bases from V and 2 bases from J, with 3 bases in between. This CDR3 is built from 11 residues. In nucleotides, the CDR3 is TGTGCCAGCAGCGAACAAGAGACCCAGTACTTC. Protein product: CASSEQETQYF.

The CDR3 sequence: CASSDGQRTDTQYF. Written as DNA, the CDR3 is TGTGCCAGCAGCGACGGACAGCGCACAGATACGCAGTATTTT. This sequence joins TRBV14 and TRBJ2-3; possible D gene TRBD1, 6 bases. CDR1 SGHDN and CDR2 FVKESK come from the germline V gene. Trimming left V 5 bases short and J 1 base short, with 10 bases between. The CDR3 contains 14 residues.

The chain couples TRBV4-1 to TRBJ2-2; TRBD1 is a possible D gene (7 bases). Germline V lookup: CDR1 MGHRA, CDR2 YSYEKL. V dropped 5 bases and J dropped 1 base, with 17 bases sitting between them. This CDR3 spans 17 amino acids. CDR3 in amino acids: CASSTRTGLKNTGELFF. DNA for the CDR3: TGCGCCAGCAGCACCAGGACAGGACTAAAGAACACCGGGGAGCTGTTTTTT.

This clonotype was found many times. This chain uses TRBV5-1 with TRBJ2-1; tentative D call: TRBD2 (7 bases). The CDR3 contains 15 residues. From germline, CDR1 is SGHRS and CDR2 YFSETQ. Trimming shortened V by 4 bases and J by 9 bases, and 20 bases separated the two germline ends. The CDR3 bases are TGCGCCAGCAGCCCCGGACAGTGGGGGGGTGGTGAGCAGTTCTTC. Residues: CASSPGQWGGGEQFF. Drawing the rest from reference TRBV5-1 and TRBJ2-1, the complete variable domain is KAGVTQTPRYLIKTRGQQVTLSCSPISGHRSVSWYQQTPGQGLQFLFEYFSETQRNKGNFPGRFSGRQFSNSRSEMNVSTLELGDSALYLCASSPGQWGGGEQFFGPGTRLTVL.

There are a few counts of this clonotype. This chain connects TRBV9 to TRBJ2-1; tentatively, D is TRBD1 (5 bases). The V gene lost 0 bases and the J gene lost 3 bases, with 10 bases spanning the gap. The CDR3 extends over 15 amino acids. The germline CDR1 and CDR2 sequences are SGDLS and YYNGEE. The CDR3 region is CASSVAGDSYNEQFF. DNA of the CDR3: TGTGCCAGCAGCGTAGCTGGAGACAGCTACAATGAGCAGTTCTTC. Filled out from reference TRBV9 and TRBJ2-1, the complete variable domain reads DSGVTQTPKHLITATGQRVTLRCSPRSGDLSVYWYQQSLDQGLQFLIQYYNGEERAKGNILERFSAQQFPDLHSELNLSSLELGDSALYFCASSVAGDSYNEQFFGPGTRLTVL.

The V call is TRBV20-1, the J call TRBJ2-5, with D possibly being TRBD1 (6 bases). CDR1 is DFQATT and CDR2 is SNEGSKA in the germline V gene (reference sequence). Trimming removed 6 bases at V and 3 bases at J, with 14 bases between. The CDR3 contains 13 residues. CDR3 DNA sequence: TGCAGTGCCATGGGGGCAGATAAAGAGACCCAGTACTTC. Translated, it gives CSAMGADKETQYF.

The chain links TRBV12-3 or TRBV12-4 to TRBJ1-6; 7 bases line up with TRBD1. This CDR3 is 13 amino acids long. V lost 6 bases to trimming and J lost 7 bases; unmatched junction nucleotides: 3. CDR3 DNA sequence: TGTGCCAGCAGAACGGGACAGAATTCACCCCTCCACTTT. This translates into CASRTGQNSPLHF.

This clonotype was seen a handful of times. This rearrangement joins TRBV5-6 to TRBJ2-6; D call uncertain. The V gene lost 5 bases and the J gene lost 1 base, with 7 bases spanning the gap. The CDR3 runs 14 residues. Germline V lookup: CDR1 SGHDT, CDR2 YYEEEE. The CDR3 region is CASSSSSGANVLTF. The CDR3, as DNA: TGTGCCAGCAGTTCTAGTTCTGGGGCCAACGTCCTGACTTTC.

J is TRBJ2-1 and V is TRBV20-1; D unclear. The CDR3 totals 13 residues. Germline V gene lookup returns CDR1 DFQATT and CDR2 SNEGSKA (reference sequence). With 6 bases removed from V and 0 bases from J, the gap between germline ends came to 9 bases. In nucleotides, the CDR3 is TGCAGTGCCCAGAAAGCCTCCTACAATGAGCAGTTCTTC. Translating gives CSAQKASYNEQFF.

The chain recombines TRBV11-2 with TRBJ2-7; 8 nucleotides align to TRBD1. Per the germline V gene, CDR1 is SGHAT and CDR2 is FQNNGV. V shed 0 bases and J 2 bases; nucleotides not matched to a gene: 3. The CDR3 spans 15 residues. CDR3: CASSLDAGGPYEQYF. Here the CDR3 DNA reads TGTGCCAGCAGCTTAGATGCAGGGGGCCCCTACGAGCAGTACTTC.

This clonotype has only a few counts. The V call is TRBV3-1, the J call TRBJ2-3, with no clear D. Trimming removed 5 bases from V and 0 bases from J, with 9 bases in between. The germline CDR1 and CDR2 sequences are LGHDT and YNNKEL (reference sequence). CDR3 size: 14 residues. The CDR3 DNA reads as TGTGCCAGCAGCTCCCGACGGAGCACAGATACGCAGTATTTT. This encodes CASSSRRSTDTQYF.

This chain connects TRBV10-3 to TRBJ1-2; D is undetermined. Trimming cost V 6 bases and J 1 base, with 6 bases left between them. The CDR3 runs 12 residues. Germline lookup yields CDR1 ENHRY and CDR2 SYGVKD. CDR3 DNA sequence: TGTGCCATCAGAAGACATAACTATGGCTACACCTTC. It translates to CAIRRHNYGYTF.

This sequence joins TRBV24-1 and TRBJ2-3; 9 nucleotides match TRBD1. This CDR3 spans 16 amino acids. The junction had 7 bases not matched to a gene; V was cut back by 3 bases and J by 4 bases. Germline assignment: CDR1 KGHDR and CDR2 SFDVKD. For the CDR3, the DNA is TGTGCCACCAGTGATCGCACAGGGGGCGCCCCAGATACGCAGTATTTT. Translating gives CATSDRTGGAPDTQYF.

The V call is TRBV7-2, the J call TRBJ2-5; 8 bases are shared with TRBD2. Germline CDR1 SGHTA, CDR2 FQGNSA. The CDR3 spans 16 residues. The J segment lost 2 bases and the V segment lost 0 bases, leaving 5 bases of the junction unmatched. The CDR3 DNA is TGTGCCAGCAGCTTAGCCGTTAGCGGGGTACAAGAGACCCAGTACTTC. It specifies CASSLAVSGVQETQYF. Together with reference TRBV7-2 and TRBJ2-5, the CDR3 gives the full variable domain: GAGVSQSPSNKVTEKGKDVELRCDPISGHTALYWYRQSLGQGLEFLIYFQGNSAPDKSGLPSDRFSAERTGGSVSTLTIQRTQQEDSAVYLCASSLAVSGVQETQYFGPGTRLLVL.

J is TRBJ1-2 and V is TRBV4-1, with D uncertain. There are 15 residues in the CDR3. The germline gives CDR1 MGHRA, CDR2 YSYEKL. Trimming pared 4 bases from V and 9 bases from J, leaving 21 bases between. The DNA of the CDR3 is TGCGCCAGCAGCCGAGTCCTGGACCCTACCGGGAGCTACACCTTC. As protein: CASSRVLDPTGSYTF.

This clonotype was counted between two and nine times. The J gene is TRBJ2-1, the V gene TRBV7-2; 8 positions agree with TRBD2. The germline CDR1 and CDR2 sequences are SGHTA and FQGNSA. This CDR3 is built from 13 residues. V lost 5 bases to trimming and J lost 6 bases; unmatched junction nucleotides: 3. The CDR3 DNA sequence: TGTGCCAGCAGCCCCCTAGCGGGCAATGAGCAGTTCTTC. As protein: CASSPLAGNEQFF.

The V call is TRBV6-6, the J call TRBJ1-5; D is uncertain. Germline V gives CDR1 MNHNY, CDR2 SVGAGI (reference sequence). This CDR3 contains 12 residues. CDR3 in amino acids: CGAAVGGQPQHF. CDR3 sequence (DNA): TGTGGGGCCGCGGTGGGAGGTCAGCCCCAGCATTTT.

On this clonotype itself: A junction boundary mismatches the germline segment, possibly from a read error. This rearrangement joins TRBV4-3 to TRBJ2-2; tentatively, D is TRBD1 or TRBD2 (5 bases each). Germline V gene lookup returns CDR1 LGHNA and CDR2 YSLEER. CDR3 size: 15 residues. CDR3 DNA sequence: TGCGCCAGCAGCCGAGGGACCCAGGGCACCGGGGAGCTTTTTTTT. Encoded protein: CASSRGTQGTGELFF.

The chain has TRBV5-1 and TRBJ2-5, with a possible D match to TRBD2 (6 bases). There are 11 residues in the CDR3. Trimming took 5 bases from V and 5 from J, leaving 7 bases between them. CDR1 and CDR2 (germline): SGHRS, YFSETQ. The CDR3 DNA reads as TGCGCCAGCAGGCTAGCGGAGACCCAGTACTTC. Protein product: CASRLAETQYF.